The TCR beta chain described here comes from a study of siplizumab effects on memory and regulatory T cells. Only in-frame clones appear in the TCRdb table, and some are missing; sequencing was by immunoSEQ multiplex PCR. Among 70,000 to 100,000 clones listed, 93% were seen once. Notes on the study in general: Siplizumab caused a significant drop in alloreactive sequences traceable to unstimulated CD4+ memory cells. Controls had approximately 27% Treg-derived mappable alloreactive CD4+ clones on average, versus around 62% with siplizumab. Unstimulated subset assignment was obtained for only a minor fraction of alloreactive clones. Only a minority of proliferating CD4+ or CD8+ clones had an assignable naive or memory phenotype, with roughly 80-96% lacking one.

Worth noting for this clone: Antigen specificity is unknown.

Germline V gene data show CDR1 as MRHNA and CDR2 as SNTAGT. This CDR3 contains 15 residues. The junction had 4 bases not matched to a gene; V was cut back by 6 bases and J by 4 bases. This sequence originates from a human donor in good health. The J gene is TRBJ2-1, the V gene TRBV6-4; 12 nucleotides line up with TRBD2. The sample taken for sequencing was CD8+ T cells sorted from blood. Here the CDR3 reads CASSPLAGGYNEQFF. CDR3 DNA sequence: TGTGCCAGCAGCCCACTAGCGGGGGGATACAATGAGCAGTTCTTC.